This T cell receptor (beta chain) was captured by sequencing in a study of T cells expressing NK-cell markers. Study-level information: The authors sequenced eight donors, of whom seven were HCMV-seropositive and one was seronegative. Study-level findings and limits: Similarly, these clonotypes led the CD3+CD56-NKG2C+ fraction as well in a handful of donors.

TCR beta cDNA was made by 5'RACE template switching with UMIs. Reanalyzing the 5' RACE reads, TCRdb keeps one entry per CDR3 protein, without DNA. Here the sample table reports 400,000 to 550,000 distinct CDR3 sequences. Points on this clonotype: Its cognate antigen is unknown.

Looked up from germline, CDR1 is SGHRS and CDR2 is YFSETQ. The CDR3 runs to 14 residues. The chain combines TRBV5-1 with TRBJ1-2; TCRdb reports TRBD1, a call that lacks DNA to check it against. This receptor was taken from a woman aged 18-70 years in good health. Sequenced material: blood T cells: a sorted CD56 or NKG2C T cell subset, CD4+ or CD8+ T cells, or bulk PBMC T cells (not recorded which). CDR3 region: CASSLVEGASGYTF.